This T cell receptor beta chain is from a study of monozygotic twins with inflammatory bowel disease. TCRdb re-called the 5' RACE reads and catalogs CDR3 proteins one per entry, DNA excluded. Listed are 400,000 or so distinct CDR3 sequences; 2.4% falls within the top ten. CDR1 and CDR2 (germline): SGHRS, YFSETQ. CDR3 length: 14 residues. The chain joins TRBV5-1 to TRBJ2-2. Sequenced: blood. The sequence came from a human donor with ulcerative colitis or Crohn's disease, or a healthy co-twin of an affected twin (not recorded which). CDR3: CASTSGLPTGELFF.